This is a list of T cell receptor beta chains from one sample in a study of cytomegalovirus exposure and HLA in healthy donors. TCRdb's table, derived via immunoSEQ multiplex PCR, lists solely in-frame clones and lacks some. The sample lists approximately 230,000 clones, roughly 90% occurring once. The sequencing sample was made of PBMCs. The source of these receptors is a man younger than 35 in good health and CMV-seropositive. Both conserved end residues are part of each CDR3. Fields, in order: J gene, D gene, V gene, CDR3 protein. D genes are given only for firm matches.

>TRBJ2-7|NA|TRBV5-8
CASSFGDQGTYEQYF
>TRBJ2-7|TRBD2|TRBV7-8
CASSLTSGPTYEQYF
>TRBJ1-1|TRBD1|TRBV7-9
CASSLTLTGEAFF
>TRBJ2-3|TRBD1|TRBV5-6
CASSLGDRHTDTQYF
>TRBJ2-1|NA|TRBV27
CPRLAGQLEQFF
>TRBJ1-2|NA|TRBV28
CASSRQPYGYTF
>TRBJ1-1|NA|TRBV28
CASSWRSTEAFF
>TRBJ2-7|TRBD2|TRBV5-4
CASSFGGLAGAEQYF
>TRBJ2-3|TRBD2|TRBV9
CASSTRLAGMHTDTQYF
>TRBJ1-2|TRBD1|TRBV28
CASSLSTGTGEDGYTF
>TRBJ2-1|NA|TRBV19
CASSRDPGRNEQFF
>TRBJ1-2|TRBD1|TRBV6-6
CASSRQGVGYGYTF
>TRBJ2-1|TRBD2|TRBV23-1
CASSHPGSGRAVYNEQFF